These 32 T cell receptor beta chains originate from one sample sequenced in a study of PD-1 blockade in classical Hodgkin lymphoma. This sample's time point: cycle 4 day 1 (C4D1), after less than seven weeks of nivolumab. The patients all showed relapse after autologous stem cell transplantation, while their brentuximab vedotin exposure varied. Data came from immunoSEQ multiplex PCR; TCRdb stores just in-frame clones and leaves some out. Among around 57,000 clones listed, around nine tenths were seen once. The sample in question was peripheral blood mononuclear cells (PBMCs), obtained before the fourth cycle of nivolumab. The receptors shown here come from a human donor with classical Hodgkin lymphoma.

This clone was picked up one time. V is TRBV18 and J is TRBJ1-3; D ambiguous. This CDR3 has 13 residues. Trimming removed 5 bases at V and 0 bases at J, with 5 bases between. Germline V gene sequence: CDR1 KGHSH, CDR2 LQKENI. CDR3: CASSYNSGNTIYF. The CDR3 nucleotides are TGTGCCAGCTCATACAACTCTGGAAACACCATATATTTT.

The genes are TRBV27 and TRBJ1-5, with unresolved D. The V gene lost 8 bases and the J gene lost 7 bases, with 9 bases spanning the gap. The length of the CDR3 is 11 residues. Germline V gene sequence: CDR1 MNHEY, CDR2 SMNVEV (reference sequence). CDR3 DNA: TGTGCCAGCGGGCCCCAGCAGCCCCAGCATTTT. Protein sequence: CASGPQQPQHF.

The chain is built from TRBV11-2 and TRBJ2-7, with D perhaps TRBD1 (7 bases). Looked up from germline, CDR1 is SGHAT and CDR2 is FQNNGV. CDR3 size: 15 residues. Trimming removed 4 bases from V and 7 bases from J, with 20 bases in between. The CDR3, as DNA: TGTGCCAGCAGCTCCCCGTGGAGGGGGCTGGGTGAGCAGTACTTC. Translated: CASSSPWRGLGEQYF. Drawing the rest from reference TRBV11-2 and TRBJ2-7, the complete variable domain is EAGVAQSPRYKIIEKRQSVAFWCNPISGHATLYWYQQILGQGPKLLIQFQNNGVVDDSQLPKDRFSAERLKGVDSTLKIQPAKLEDSAVYLCASSSPWRGLGEQYFGPGTRLTVT.

There are a few counts of this clone. The chain employs TRBV29-1 and TRBJ2-2; 9 bases line up with TRBD1. This CDR3 has 13 amino acids. V dropped 6 bases and J dropped 5; count of bases not matched to a gene: 4. Germline CDR1 and CDR2: SQVTM and ANQGSEA. This CDR3 reads CSVMTGGTGELFF. For the CDR3, the DNA is TGCAGCGTAATGACAGGGGGGACCGGGGAGCTGTTTTTT.

The chain combines TRBV11-2 with TRBJ2-7; D is unclear. This CDR3 is built from 10 residues. Germline lookup yields CDR1 SGHAT and CDR2 FQNNGV. V was trimmed by 2 bases and J by 6 bases, leaving 2 bases between them. The CDR3 reads CASSLSEQYF. The CDR3 coding sequence is TGTGCCAGCAGCTTAAGCGAGCAGTACTTC.

This chain uses TRBV25-1 with TRBJ2-5, with TRBD1 identical over 8 bases. There are 12 residues in the CDR3. The germline CDR1 and CDR2 sequences are MGHDK and SYGVNS. V lost 9 bases to trimming and J lost 9 bases; unmatched junction nucleotides: 9. The CDR3 DNA follows: TGTGCCAGTACAGGGGGGACAGCGGCCCAGTACTTC. It encodes CASTGGTAAQYF.

The V gene is TRBV7-6, the J gene TRBJ1-4; D unclear. Germline assignment: CDR1 SGHVS and CDR2 FNYEAQ. V was trimmed by 5 bases and J by 2 bases, leaving 15 bases between them. This CDR3 has 16 residues. Written as DNA, the CDR3 is TGTGCCAGCAGCCGACGGATCCGAGGGACTAATGAAAAACTGTTTTTT. Translating gives CASSRRIRGTNEKLFF. Complete variable domain (other parts from reference TRBV7-6 and TRBJ1-4): GAGVSQSPRYKVTKRGQDVALRCDPISGHVSLYWYRQALGQGPEFLTYFNYEAQQDKSGLPNDRFSAERPEGSISTLTIQRTEQRDSAMYRCASSRRIRGTNEKLFFGSGTQLSVL.

J is TRBJ2-3 and V is TRBV11-3; D gene uncertain. CDR1 SGHNT and CDR2 YENEEA come from the germline V gene. The CDR3 runs 13 residues. The germline V and J ends were trimmed by 4 bases and 4 bases, with 9 bases remaining between them. CDR3 amino acids: CASSSRLADTQYF. The CDR3 nucleotides are TGTGCCAGCAGCTCGAGACTGGCAGATACGCAGTATTTT.

This clone was seen once. V gene TRBV6-5 combines with J gene TRBJ1-3; D gene unclear. The length of the CDR3 is 14 residues. The V end was cut by 6 bases, the J end by 2 bases, with 11 bases between. Germline values: CDR1 MNHEY, CDR2 SVGAGI. CDR3 sequence reads: CASSPRFPGNTIYF. For the CDR3, the DNA is TGTGCCAGCAGCCCGAGATTCCCTGGAAACACCATATATTTT.

The V and J genes are TRBV5-1 and TRBJ2-7; weak D call: TRBD1 (6 bases). The CDR3 contains 14 residues. V lost 4 bases, J lost 0 bases, and 11 bases lay in between. From germline, CDR1 is SGHRS and CDR2 YFSETQ. CDR3 bases: TGCGCCAGCAGCCCCGGGACAAACTCCTACGAGCAGTACTTC. It specifies CASSPGTNSYEQYF.

CDR3 nucleotides: TGTGCCAGCAGCCGGGACGGCACCTACGAGCAGTACTTC. This gives the protein CASSRDGTYEQYF. The chain links TRBV5-5 to TRBJ2-7; D may be TRBD1 or TRBD2 (5 bases each). The CDR3 runs 13 residues. The germline V gene has CDR1 SGHKS and CDR2 YYEKEE (reference sequence). The V and J ends lost 4 bases and 2 bases respectively, with 10 bases between them.

This clone was picked up one time. The gene calls are TRBV5-5 and TRBJ2-1; D might be TRBD2 (7 bases). The germline V gene encodes CDR1 SGHKS and CDR2 YYEKEE (reference sequence). The CDR3 spans 16 residues. V lost 2 bases to trimming and J lost 8 bases, with 20 bases between them. The CDR3 protein is CASSFLLGGGEDEQFF. CDR3 DNA sequence: TGTGCCAGCAGCTTCCTACTAGGCGGGGGCGAAGATGAGCAGTTCTTC.

This clone was recorded a few times. This CDR3 is also generated by other DNA sequences in the sample. V and J are TRBV11-3 and TRBJ1-3, with 9 nucleotides matching TRBD1. V trimming: 5 bases; J trimming: 2 bases; junction bases outside the gene matches: 4. The germline gives CDR1 SGHNT, CDR2 YENEEA. This CDR3 spans 15 amino acids. The DNA of the CDR3 is TGTGCCAGCAGCCCGGGACAGGGCCCTGGAAACACCATATATTTT. It translates to CASSPGQGPGNTIYF.

This clone was recorded once. The chain links TRBV12-2 to TRBJ2-5; TRBD1, the table's D call, was not compared with the DNA. TRBV12-2 is tagged as a pseudogene. CDR3 length equals 15 residues. CDR3 nucleotide sequence: TGTGCAAGTCGCTTCCCCCGGGACAAGAAAGAGACCCAGTACTTC. Translation gives CASRFPRDKKETQYF.

The V call is TRBV28, the J call TRBJ1-3; D uncertain. Per germline, CDR1 MDHEN and CDR2 SYDVKM. V gave up 2 bases and J gave up 4 bases, with 9 bases separating them. The CDR3 contains 14 residues. The CDR3 here is CASSLGGNGNTIYF. Written as DNA, the CDR3 is TGTGCCAGCAGTTTAGGCGGGAACGGAAACACCATATATTTT.

CDR3 nucleotides: TGTGCCAGCAGCCAGAACCCGGGAGAGCAGTACTTC. It yields the protein CASSQNPGEQYF. The chain joins TRBV7-3 to TRBJ2-7; D might be TRBD2 (5 bases). CDR3 size: 12 residues. Germline V lookup: CDR1 SGHTA, CDR2 FQGTGA. The V and J ends lost 5 bases and 7 bases respectively, with 12 bases between them.

The J gene is TRBJ2-3, the V gene TRBV10-3; 8 bases are shared with TRBD2. Germline V gene sequence: CDR1 ENHRY, CDR2 SYGVKD. The trim removed 6 bases at V and 3 bases at J, leaving 8 bases unmatched. CDR3 length: 15 amino acids. CDR3 sequence (DNA): TGTGCCATCAGCCTTGCTAGCGGGCGGACAGATACGCAGTATTTT. Amino acids: CAISLASGRTDTQYF.

This clone appeared once. This sequence joins TRBV7-9 and TRBJ1-2; D is unresolved. V was cut by 1 base and J by 3 bases, with 15 bases left in between. The CDR3 runs to 16 residues. Germline V gene lookup returns CDR1 SEHNR and CDR2 FQNEAQ (reference sequence). Here the CDR3 reads CASSLVPPWDYYGYTF. The CDR3 coding sequence is TGTGCCAGCAGCTTAGTGCCCCCATGGGATTACTATGGCTACACCTTC.

The chain uses TRBV28 and TRBJ2-7; no firm D call. CDR3 length equals 13 residues. The germline V and J ends were trimmed by 6 bases and 3 bases, with 12 bases remaining between them. The germline V gene encodes CDR1 MDHEN and CDR2 SYDVKM. The CDR3 coding sequence is TGTGCCAGCAGCCCCCCGACGGGCTACGAGCAGTACTTC. It translates to CASSPPTGYEQYF.

The genes are TRBV4-2 and TRBJ1-4; weak D call: TRBD1 (5 bases). V lost 0 bases and J lost 8, with 13 bases in between. Germline-derived CDR1 and CDR2 are LGHNA and YNFKEQ. The CDR3 consists of 15 residues. The CDR3 region is CASSQERGLGEKLFF. The CDR3 nucleotides read TGTGCCAGCAGCCAAGAGCGGGGCCTGGGGGAAAAACTGTTTTTT.

This clone was recorded once. The rearrangement links TRBV6-1 to TRBJ1-2; tentative D call: TRBD1 (5 bases). This CDR3 region has 13 residues. Germline V gene data show CDR1 as MNHNS and CDR2 as SASEGT. V lost 8 bases to trimming and J lost 5 bases, with 15 bases between them. The CDR3 sequence: CASGGGYGYGYTF. The CDR3 DNA reads TGTGCCAGCGGCGGGGGGTATGGGTATGGCTACACCTTC.

The rearrangement joins TRBV15 to TRBJ1-1; D uncertain. This CDR3 contains 13 residues. V lost 5 bases, J lost 1 base, and 8 bases lay in between. CDR1 LNHNV and CDR2 YYDKDF come from the germline V gene (reference sequence). CDR3 protein: CATSGLWNTEAFF. DNA for the CDR3: TGTGCCACCAGCGGCCTCTGGAACACTGAAGCTTTCTTT.

This clone was recorded a few times. CDR3 sequence (DNA): TGTGCCACCAGCAGAGGAACCGGGACAGGGGGCTACGAGCAGTACTTC. It specifies CATSRGTGTGGYEQYF. The genes are TRBV15 and TRBJ2-7; TRBD1 agrees at 11 bases. Germline loops: CDR1 LNHNV, CDR2 YYDKDF (reference sequence). The CDR3 consists of 16 residues. The junction had 5 bases not matched to a gene; V was cut back by 1 base and J by 3 bases.

The chain joins TRBV5-4 to TRBJ1-2; TRBD1 aligns across 8 bases. Trimming at V came to 4 bases and at J to 3 bases, leaving 5 bases not matched to a gene. The V gene's germline CDR1 is SGHNT and CDR2 YYREEE (reference sequence). This CDR3 has 14 residues. CDR3 amino acids: CASSLTGADYGYTF. The CDR3 DNA reads as TGTGCCAGCAGCCTGACAGGGGCAGACTATGGCTACACCTTC.

This clone was seen only once. The genes are TRBV4-2 and TRBJ2-1; weak D call: TRBD2 (5 bases). The CDR3 is 15 amino acids. Germline V gene data show CDR1 as LGHNA and CDR2 as YNFKEQ. V lost 3 bases and J 7 bases, leaving 16 bases between the germline ends. CDR3 amino acids: CASSQAGGPDNEQFF. The CDR3, as DNA: TGTGCCAGCAGCCAGGCCGGAGGCCCGGATAATGAGCAGTTCTTC.

The table lists this clone with a count of one. This chain uses TRBV6-5 with TRBJ1-2; 8 bases line up with TRBD1. Germline loops: CDR1 MNHEY, CDR2 SVGAGI. CDR3 length: 14 residues. V lost 2 bases to trimming and J lost 4 bases; unmatched junction nucleotides: 3. CDR3 protein: CASSYLDRGYGYTF. CDR3 bases: TGTGCCAGCAGTTACCTAGACAGGGGCTATGGCTACACCTTC.

This chain uses TRBV6-5 with TRBJ1-5; 8 nucleotides agree with TRBD1. The ends lost 8 bases at V and 7 bases at J; junction bases unmatched: 7. Germline V gene lookup returns CDR1 MNHEY and CDR2 SVGAGI. The CDR3 is made up of 13 amino acids. CDR3 sequence (DNA): TGTGCCAGCGGACAGGGAGTGGGGCAGCCCCAGCATTTT. Translated, it gives CASGQGVGQPQHF.

The chain carries TRBV5-1 and TRBJ2-6, with 10 positions matching TRBD1. Germline V lookup: CDR1 SGHRS, CDR2 YFSETQ. Unmatched junction bases numbered 3, after V lost 0 bases and J lost 3 bases. The CDR3 is 17 amino acids. The CDR3: CASSLGQGALGANVLTF. The CDR3 DNA is TGCGCCAGCAGCTTGGGACAGGGGGCGCTTGGGGCCAACGTCCTGACTTTC.

The V gene is TRBV6-5, the J gene TRBJ2-4; unclear D gene. The V and J ends lost 9 bases and 1 base respectively, with 4 bases between them. This CDR3 has 11 residues. Per germline, CDR1 MNHEY and CDR2 SVGAGI. The CDR3 region has the DNA TGTGCCAGTAGTGCCAAAAACATTCAGTACTTC. Residues: CASSAKNIQYF.

The rearrangement links TRBV5-8 to TRBJ1-1; D gene uncertain. The CDR3 spans 15 residues. The germline CDR1 and CDR2 sequences are SGHTS and YDEGEE. V lost 0 bases to trimming and J lost 0 bases, with 9 bases between them. The CDR3 sequence is CASSLGRIMNTEAFF. The CDR3 nucleotides are TGTGCCAGCAGCTTGGGGCGGATAATGAACACTGAAGCTTTCTTT.

The rearrangement uses TRBV28 and TRBJ2-1; a weak D match, TRBD2 (5 bases). Trimming took 6 bases from V and 7 from J, leaving 10 bases between them. From germline, CDR1 is MDHEN and CDR2 SYDVKM. The CDR3 consists of 12 residues. The CDR3 here is CASRSTGNEQFF. The CDR3 DNA reads as TGTGCCAGCAGATCAACGGGGAATGAGCAGTTCTTC.

The CDR3 reads CASSLGVVTATGANVLTF. CDR3 nucleotide sequence: TGTGCCAGCAGCCTGGGCGTGGTAACGGCGACTGGGGCCAACGTCCTGACTTTC. J is TRBJ2-6 and V is TRBV7-6; the D is unclear. Germline V lookup: CDR1 SGHVS, CDR2 FNYEAQ. Trimming took off 5 bases at V and 2 bases at J, with 19 bases between the two ends. CDR3 length equals 18 residues.